Listed below are T cell receptor beta chains from one sample, sequenced in a study of T cells in localized non-small cell lung cancer. The protocol was immunoSEQ multiplex PCR, while the TCRdb copy is restricted to in-frame clones and leaves out a portion. Of some 85,000 clones in the sample, around 81% were seen once. The specimen comprised PBMCs, sampled before any cancer treatment. Source of these receptors: a man aged 40-75 years with stage II squamous cell lung carcinoma. The CDR3 runs from the conserved cysteine through the conserved F or W. D genes are given only for firm matches. Clone size appears in some rows only: once, few, many, or a class for an expanded clone.

TRBJ2-2 TRBD2 14 - TRBV7-3 CASSHGLAAGELFF TGTGCCAGCAGCCACGGACTAGCCGCCGGGGAGCTGTTTTTT
TRBJ1-6 TRBD1 16 - TRBV9 CASSVEPGQPPSPLHF TGTGCCAGCAGCGTTGAACCGGGACAGCCGCCTTCACCCCTCCACTTT
TRBJ2-1 - 14 - TRBV11-2 CASTLQGTYNEQFF TGTGCCAGCACCCTTCAGGGTACCTACAATGAGCAGTTCTTC
TRBJ2-1 - 14 - TRBV9 CASSVGRDYNEQFF TGTGCCAGCAGCGTGGGGCGGGACTACAATGAGCAGTTCTTC
TRBJ2-7 - 16 - TRBV19 CASSPKGAGMIYEQYF TGTGCCAGTAGTCCCAAAGGGGCAGGGATGATCTACGAGCAGTACTTC
TRBJ2-2 - 13 - TRBV7-8 CASSSGPTGELFF TGTGCCAGCAGCTCCGGGCCCACCGGGGAGCTGTTTTTT
TRBJ2-4 TRBD2 18 - TRBV29-1 CSVEGLAGEGLAKNIQYF TGCAGCGTTGAAGGTCTAGCGGGAGAGGGGCTAGCCAAAAACATTCAGTACTTC
TRBJ1-2 - 13 - TRBV19 CASSIREGYGYTF TGTGCCAGTAGTATTAGGGAGGGCTATGGCTACACCTTC
TRBJ1-4 - 15 - TRBV19 CASTPPQGRGEKLFF TGTGCCAGTACCCCTCCCCAGGGTCGTGGTGAAAAACTGTTTTTT
TRBJ2-7 - 13 - TRBV11-2 CASSSWSGDEQYF TGTGCCAGCAGCTCGTGGAGCGGCGACGAGCAGTACTTC
TRBJ1-3 - 17 - TRBV4-2 CASSQERGSNSGNTIYF TGTGCCAGCAGCCAAGAGAGGGGCAGTAACTCTGGAAACACCATATATTTT
TRBJ1-1 - 13 - TRBV30 CAWSMTVNTEAFF TGTGCCTGGAGTATGACAGTGAACACTGAAGCTTTCTTT
TRBJ2-5 - 15 - TRBV7-6 CASSLAGFLQETQYF TGTGCCAGCAGCTTAGCAGGGTTTCTCCAAGAGACCCAGTACTTC
TRBJ2-5 - 15 - TRBV9 CASSTGSRFQETQYF TGTGCCAGCAGCACCGGATCGAGGTTCCAAGAGACCCAGTACTTC
TRBJ2-7 TRBD2 14 once TRBV30 CAPRRLAGSYEQYF TGTGCCCCCCGGAGGCTAGCGGGTTCCTACGAGCAGTACTTC
TRBJ1-5 - 16 once TRBV28 CASSRSSGTSNQPQHF TGTGCCAGCAGTCGATCCTCGGGGACGAGCAATCAGCCCCAGCATTTT
TRBJ2-7 - 13 - TRBV7-3 CASSDGLTYEQYF TGTGCCAGCAGCGATGGACTTACCTACGAGCAGTACTTC
TRBJ1-6 - 15 - TRBV27 CASSFRGAYNSPLHF TGTGCCAGCAGTTTTCGGGGGGCCTATAATTCACCCCTCCACTTT
TRBJ2-3 - 15 - TRBV5-1 CASSLVAASTDTQYF TGCGCCAGCAGCTTGGTTGCCGCTAGCACAGATACGCAGTATTTT
TRBJ2-5 - 11 - TRBV29-1 CSVAVSGTQYF TGCAGCGTTGCTGTTTCCGGGACCCAGTACTTC
TRBJ1-2 - 15 once TRBV27 CASSLGGLGIYGYTF TGTGCCAGCAGTTTGGGGGGACTGGGAATTTATGGCTACACCTTC
TRBJ1-1 TRBD1 14 - TRBV19 CASSRGGEVTEAFF TGTGCCAGTAGCCGAGGGGGCGAGGTTACTGAAGCTTTCTTT
TRBJ1-6 - 14 - TRBV7-8 CASSLAVGNSPLHF TGTGCCAGCAGCTTAGCTGTCGGGAATTCACCCCTCCACTTT
TRBJ1-1 - 11 - TRBV28 CASRTATEAFF TGTGCCAGCAGAACCGCCACTGAAGCTTTCTTT
TRBJ1-3 - 16 - TRBV5-1 CASSLSGTLGGNTIYF TGCGCCAGCAGTTTATCCGGGACGCTGGGGGGAAACACCATATATTTT
TRBJ1-6 - 16 - TRBV4-2 CASSHTRSSYNSPLHF TGTGCCAGCAGCCACACTCGCAGCTCCTATAATTCACCCCTCCACTTT
TRBJ1-1 TRBD1 15 - TRBV2 CASRRGQGAHTEAFF TGTGCCAGCAGGAGGGGACAGGGGGCCCACACTGAAGCTTTCTTT
TRBJ1-1 - 13 once TRBV6-4 CASSQMVNTEAFF TGTGCCAGCAGTCAGATGGTGAACACTGAAGCTTTCTTT
TRBJ2-5 TRBD1 15 - TRBV4-3 CASSRTGGTGETQYF TGCGCCAGCAGCCGTACAGGGGGCACCGGAGAGACCCAGTACTTC
TRBJ1-2 - 13 once TRBV30 CAWNLNGNYGYTF TGTGCCTGGAACCTGAACGGAAACTATGGCTACACCTTC
TRBJ1-6 - 17 - TRBV9 CASSATPTSSYNSPLHF TGTGCCAGCAGCGCCACACCGACGAGCTCCTATAATTCACCCCTCCACTTT
TRBJ1-6 TRBD1 15 - TRBV5-4 CASSFAGTGLPPLHF TGTGCCAGCAGCTTCGCCGGGACAGGGTTGCCACCCCTCCACTTT
TRBJ1-2 - 16 - TRBV10-3 CAISGPGAGINYGYTF TGTGCCATCAGTGGGCCGGGGGCAGGGATTAACTATGGCTACACCTTC
TRBJ1-2 TRBD1 13 few TRBV6-5 CASSYSDRAGYTF TGTGCCAGCAGTTACTCCGACAGGGCTGGCTACACCTTC
TRBJ2-1 - 17 - TRBV15 CATSSLAEGIGYNEQFF TGTGCCACCAGCAGCCTGGCCGAGGGTATAGGCTACAATGAGCAGTTCTTC
TRBJ2-3 - 12 once TRBV5-6 CASSRDTDTQYF TGTGCCAGCAGCCGGGACACAGATACGCAGTATTTT
TRBJ1-3 - 15 - TRBV7-3 CASSNDGNSGNTIYF TGTGCCAGCAGCAACGACGGGAACTCTGGAAACACCATATATTTT
TRBJ1-3 TRBD1 16 - TRBV19 CASRNSGTGIRNTIYF TGTGCCAGTAGAAATTCCGGGACAGGGATCAGAAACACCATATATTTT
TRBJ2-7 - 14 - TRBV7-9 CASRETGQGGEQYF TGTGCCAGCAGAGAGACAGGGCAGGGGGGCGAGCAGTACTTC
TRBJ2-7 TRBD1 13 - TRBV7-9 CASSKRDSHEQYF TGTGCCAGCAGCAAAAGGGACAGCCACGAGCAGTACTTC
TRBJ1-2 - 15 - TRBV28 CASSLWQGIGYGYTF TGTGCCAGCAGTTTATGGCAGGGGATCGGCTATGGCTACACCTTC
TRBJ2-1 - 14 - TRBV28 CASRQGLTYNEQFF TGTGCCAGCAGGCAGGGACTTACCTACAATGAGCAGTTCTTC
TRBJ2-2 - 14 - TRBV28 CASSLLSNTGELFF TGTGCCAGCAGTTTACTGTCGAACACCGGGGAGCTGTTTTTT
TRBJ2-2 - 15 - TRBV13 CASSSRTRNTGELFF TGTGCCAGCAGCTCCCGGACGAGGAACACCGGGGAGCTGTTTTTT
TRBJ1-2 - 15 few TRBV5-6 CASSFGTLPNYGYTF TGTGCCAGCAGCTTCGGGACCCTTCCTAACTATGGCTACACCTTC
TRBJ2-7 TRBD1 15 - TRBV6-1 CASSGIVTGNVEQYF TGTGCCAGCAGCGGTATAGTGACAGGGAACGTCGAGCAGTACTTC
TRBJ2-7 TRBD1 16 - TRBV29-1 CSVEGERQGNSYEQYF TGCAGCGTTGAGGGTGAACGACAGGGGAATTCCTACGAGCAGTACTTC
TRBJ1-5 TRBD1 16 - TRBV5-4 CASSFQNRGYDQPQHF TGTGCCAGCAGCTTCCAAAACAGGGGATACGATCAGCCCCAGCATTTT
TRBJ2-5 - 12 once TRBV11-2 CAGSLRRETQYF TGTGCCGGCAGCTTGAGGCGGGAGACCCAGTACTTC
TRBJ1-4 TRBD1 15 few TRBV9 CASSVAGGSNEKLFF TGTGCCAGCAGCGTAGCAGGGGGCTCAAATGAAAAACTGTTTTTT